This T cell receptor beta chain was identified during a study of T cell repertoires in cytomegalovirus infection. Study in general: Well-studied HLA-B-restricted epitopes and recently identified HLA-C-restricted epitopes of CMV were both used in the study.

TCRdb redid the calling of the reads with MiXCR, one entry per CDR3 protein. Here the sample spans 60,000 to 80,000 distinct CDR3 sequences, around 20% being singletons. Trimming cost V 3 bases and J 1 base, with 13 bases left between them. The CDR3 length is 16 residues. The V gene's germline CDR1 is MNHEY and CDR2 SMNVEV (reference sequence). Comments on this clonotype: No antigen is known for it.

This clonotype originated in a human donor in good health (CMV status not recorded). Some clones in this sample may be carry-over from other donors' samples. This specimen was CD8+ T cells from cultured PBMCs, taken from culture after CMV antigen stimulation. The chain employs TRBV27 and TRBJ2-1, with D perhaps TRBD2 (6 bases). As DNA, the CDR3 is TGTGCCAGCAGTTTTTACACTAGCTCGTCCTACAATGAGCAGTTCTTC. It specifies CASSFYTSSSYNEQFF.